This TCR beta chain was sequenced in a study of blood T cells in healthy people across ages. The authors ran a second PCR of roughly 7 to 11 cycles using a sample-barcoded 5' primer and a J-beta primer mix. TCRdb ran MiXCR on the 5' RACE reads and lists one entry per CDR3 protein. This sample has 950,000 to 1,200,000 distinct CDR3 sequences, with 35% to 45% found just once. The CDR3 extends over 17 amino acids. V was clipped by 1 base and J by 3 bases; unmatched bases: 7. Germline V gives CDR1 DFQATT, CDR2 SNEGSKA (reference sequence). The receptor was isolated from a man between 18 and 29 years old in good health. The chain links TRBV20-1 to TRBJ1-6; 9 bases are a match to TRBD1. Sequenced sample: blood. CDR3 residues: CSARAPGTGFYNSPLHF. In DNA, the CDR3 is TGCAGTGCTAGAGCTCCCGGGACAGGGTTCTATAATTCACCCCTCCACTTT.